This T cell receptor (beta chain) was sequenced for a study of T cells after yellow fever vaccination. This CDR3 spans 14 amino acids. Looked up from germline, CDR1 is WNHNN and CDR2 is SYGVQD (reference sequence). V lost 3 bases, J lost 4 bases, and 9 bases lay in between. One entry per CDR3 protein, called by TCRdb with MiXCR from the 5' RACE reads. This repertoire shows a few hundred thousand distinct CDR3 sequences, under 25% found once; its top ten account for more than 13%. The receptor was isolated from a man aged 30 to 39 who received the YFV17D yellow fever vaccine. This chain uses TRBV10-1 with TRBJ2-2; the D is unclear. The source material was PBMCs, sampled 15 days after the yellow fever booster vaccination. CDR3: CASSEGSFTGELFF. The CDR3 bases are TGCGCCAGCAGTGAAGGGTCGTTCACCGGGGAGCTGTTTTTT.